Presented here are 29 T cell receptor beta chains from one specimen sequenced in a study of T cells in Graves' hyperthyroidism and ophthalmopathy. Template material for amplifying TCR beta CDR3 regions consisted of RNA transcripts. The TCR CDR3 was amplified in a first-round RT-PCR using the HTBI primer set. TCRdb recomputed calls from the multiplex PCR reads with MiXCR, one row per CDR3 protein. The repertoire includes about 700,000 distinct CDR3 sequences, about 45% of them detected once, and about 7% sits in the top ten. The sequenced sample consisted of peripheral blood or thyroid tissue (not recorded which). The receptors derive from an adult man with Graves' disease, either hyperthyroidism or ophthalmopathy (not recorded which).

This clonotype turned up a few times. The chain links TRBV6-5 to TRBJ1-3; possible D gene TRBD1, 5 bases. Trimming pared 5 bases from V and 8 bases from J, leaving 22 bases between. Germline V CDR1 and CDR2: MNHEY, SVGAGI. The CDR3 covers 16 residues. CDR3 nucleotide sequence: TGTGCCAGCAGTGAAGCGCCGGGACTCCGTGGGTACACCATATATTTT. This encodes CASSEAPGLRGYTIYF.

The rearrangement uses TRBV29-1 and TRBJ2-7; D may be TRBD2 (6 bases). Trimming pared 5 bases from V and 6 bases from J, leaving 8 bases between. Per germline, CDR1 SQVTM and CDR2 ANQGSEA. The CDR3 runs 10 residues. CDR3 protein: CSVQAGEQYF. For the CDR3, the DNA is TGCAGCGTTCAAGCGGGCGAGCAGTACTTC.

This clonotype was recorded many times. For the CDR3, the DNA is TGTGCCACCAGTGATAGCTCGGGCTCTGGGGCCAACGTCCTGACTTTC. It is translated as CATSDSSGSGANVLTF. The chain employs TRBV24-1 and TRBJ2-6, with D unclear. V lost 3 bases and J lost 0, with 8 bases in between. Germline CDR1 reads KGHDR; CDR2 reads SFDVKD. The CDR3 loop spans 16 amino acids.

This clonotype was observed many times. The chain is built from TRBV20-1 and TRBJ1-5; no clear D gene. CDR1 and CDR2 (germline): DFQATT, SNEGSKA (reference sequence). V was shortened by 6 bases and J by 5 bases, with 8 bases between the two germline ends. The CDR3 totals 11 residues. CDR3 in amino acids: CSASSDQPQHF. CDR3 bases: TGCAGTGCGTCCAGTGATCAGCCCCAGCATTTT.

The chain's CDR3 is CSVRTSAHSYEQYF. Here the CDR3 DNA reads TGCAGCGTTCGAACTAGCGCCCACTCCTACGAGCAGTACTTC. The rearrangement links TRBV29-1 to TRBJ2-7; 7 bases map to TRBD2. Per the germline V gene, CDR1 is SQVTM and CDR2 is ANQGSEA. V trimming: 5 bases; J trimming: 0 bases; junction bases outside the gene matches: 7. CDR3 length: 14 residues.

J is TRBJ2-7 and V is TRBV7-8; D is unclear. The CDR3 runs to 12 residues. The germline V gene encodes CDR1 SGHVS and CDR2 FQNEAQ. V was clipped by 1 base and J by 5 bases, with 6 bases between them. CDR3 amino acids: CASSLVYHEQYF. The CDR3, as DNA: TGTGCCAGCAGCTTAGTTTACCACGAGCAGTACTTC.

This clonotype has only a few counts. The gene calls are TRBV5-6 and TRBJ1-2; no firm D call. The V end lost 0 bases, the J end lost 4 bases, and 10 bases lay between the germline ends. The CDR3 consists of 14 residues. The germline V gene encodes CDR1 SGHDT and CDR2 YYEEEE. The CDR3 coding sequence is TGTGCCAGCAGCTTGGTAGGAGGAAGCTATGGCTACACCTTC. Residues: CASSLVGGSYGYTF.

This sequence joins TRBV20-1 and TRBJ1-1; D gene unclear. V gave up 1 base and J gave up 4 bases, with 7 bases separating them. CDR3 length equals 12 residues. Germline V lookup: CDR1 DFQATT, CDR2 SNEGSKA (reference sequence). CDR3 protein: CSARGSATEAFF. DNA of the CDR3: TGCAGTGCTAGAGGGTCGGCCACTGAAGCTTTCTTT.

There are many counts of this clonotype. The chain carries TRBV2 and TRBJ1-6, with 9 bases that match TRBD1. This CDR3 contains 14 residues. V was clipped by 6 bases and J by 9 bases; unmatched bases: 6. Per the germline V gene, CDR1 is SNHLY and CDR2 is FYNNEI. This chain's CDR3 is CASRWTGEGSPLHF. The CDR3 DNA follows: TGTGCCAGCAGATGGACAGGGGAGGGTTCACCCCTCCACTTT.

The chain is built from TRBV19 and TRBJ2-7; D possibly matches TRBD1 or TRBD2 (6 bases each). Germline V gene lookup returns CDR1 LNHDA and CDR2 SQIVND (reference sequence). This CDR3 spans 14 amino acids. Trimming removed 3 bases from V and 1 base from J, with 10 bases in between. This chain's CDR3 is CASSMRGVSYEQYF. The CDR3 DNA reads as TGTGCCAGTAGTATGAGGGGGGTTTCCTACGAGCAGTACTTC.

The sample holds one count of this clonotype. One end of the junction does not line up with germline, which may come from a read error. The J gene is TRBJ2-2, the V gene TRBV2; 11 bases fit TRBD1. CDR1 SNHLY and CDR2 FYNNEI come from the germline V gene. The CDR3 has 11 amino acids. CDR3 in amino acids: CASTGTGGLFF. In DNA form, the CDR3 reads TGTGCCAGCACCGGGACAGGGGGGCTGTTTTTT.

This chain uses TRBV7-2 with TRBJ2-5, with 7 bases that match TRBD2. The trim removed 5 bases at V and 5 bases at J, leaving 8 bases unmatched. The CDR3 has 14 residues. CDR1 is SGHTA and CDR2 is FQGNSA in the germline V gene. The CDR3 spells CASSGRTSRETQYF. The CDR3 DNA sequence: TGTGCCAGCAGCGGGCGGACTAGTAGGGAGACCCAGTACTTC.

The chain combines TRBV20-1 with TRBJ1-1, with 9 bases aligning to TRBD1. This CDR3 contains 15 residues. Germline V gives CDR1 DFQATT, CDR2 SNEGSKA (reference sequence). V shed 0 bases and J 7 bases; nucleotides not matched to a gene: 9. Here the CDR3 reads CSARDLQGAEFEAFF. CDR3 sequence (DNA): TGCAGTGCTAGAGATCTACAGGGGGCGGAGTTTGAAGCTTTCTTT.

This rearrangement joins TRBV7-8 to TRBJ1-1; the D is unclear. V shed 4 bases and J shed 5 bases, with 17 bases lying between them. The CDR3 contains 15 residues. Germline CDR1 SGHVS, CDR2 FQNEAQ. This CDR3 is CASSSPRGGNTEAFF. The CDR3 nucleotides read TGTGCCAGCAGCTCACCACGAGGTGGAAATACTGAAGCTTTCTTT.

This clonotype was found once. The chain uses TRBV7-6 and TRBJ2-3; D call uncertain. The CDR3 spans 13 residues. CDR1 SGHVS and CDR2 FNYEAQ come from the germline V gene. V was clipped by 5 bases and J by 6 bases, with 12 bases between them. The CDR3 here is CASSPVVGDTQYF. For the CDR3, the DNA is TGTGCCAGCAGCCCAGTAGTCGGTGATACGCAGTATTTT. The full variable domain, rest sourced from reference TRBV7-6 and TRBJ2-3, is GAGVSQSPRYKVTKRGQDVALRCDPISGHVSLYWYRQALGQGPEFLTYFNYEAQQDKSGLPNDRFSAERPEGSISTLTIQRTEQRDSAMYRCASSPVVGDTQYFGPGTRLTVL.

The chain employs TRBV2 and TRBJ1-1, with 7 bases lining up with TRBD1. The V and J ends lost 0 bases and 2 bases, in that order; junction bases with no gene match: 6. CDR3 length equals 16 residues. The germline V gene encodes CDR1 SNHLY and CDR2 FYNNEI. This CDR3 is CASSEAGDRLNTEAFF. In DNA form, the CDR3 reads TGTGCCAGCAGTGAAGCCGGGGACAGACTAAACACTGAAGCTTTCTTT.

The V and J genes are TRBV2 and TRBJ2-5; tentatively, D is TRBD1 (6 bases). The germline gives CDR1 SNHLY, CDR2 FYNNEI. The CDR3 spans 15 residues. V lost 6 bases, J lost 11 bases, and 25 bases lay in between. The CDR3 sequence is CASSLNVGAGDTQYF. Written as DNA, the CDR3 is TGTGCCAGCAGCTTAAACGTAGGGGCAGGGGATACGCAGTACTTC.

There are many counts of this clonotype. This chain links TRBV7-6 with TRBJ2-7; D not certain. This CDR3 contains 13 residues. The ends were cut back, 4 bases at V and 2 bases at J, with 9 bases in the middle. The germline V gene has CDR1 SGHVS and CDR2 FNYEAQ. The CDR3 reads CASSSPDTYEQYF. CDR3 nucleotides: TGTGCCAGCAGCTCTCCGGATACCTACGAGCAGTACTTC.

This sequence joins TRBV19 and TRBJ1-2; possibly TRBD1 for D (5 bases). CDR3 length: 15 amino acids. Trimming pared 0 bases from V and 2 bases from J, leaving 10 bases between. Looked up from germline, CDR1 is LNHDA and CDR2 is SQIVND (reference sequence). The CDR3 sequence: CASSIDGRVNYGYTF. For the CDR3, the DNA is TGTGCCAGTAGTATAGATGGCAGGGTGAACTATGGCTACACCTTC. The full variable domain, completed using reference TRBV19 and TRBJ1-2, is DGGITQSPKYLFRKEGQNVTLSCEQNLNHDAMYWYRQDPGQGLRLIYYSQIVNDFQKGDIAEGYSVSREKKESFPLTVTSAQKNPTAFYLCASSIDGRVNYGYTFGSGTRLTVV.

The V gene is TRBV11-2, the J gene TRBJ1-2, with TRBD1 as a possible D gene (5 bases). The CDR3 loop spans 14 amino acids. The V gene lost 5 bases and the J gene lost 4 bases, with 14 bases spanning the gap. Germline CDR1 reads SGHAT; CDR2 reads FQNNGV. The DNA for the CDR3 is TGTGCCAGCAGCGTTGGGGGGAGTTTCTATGGCTACACCTTC. It codes for CASSVGGSFYGYTF.

This clonotype has at least ten counts. The CDR3 loop is CSAISLPSSETQYF. CDR3 nucleotide sequence: TGCAGTGCTATATCGTTGCCTAGCTCGGAGACCCAGTACTTC. The chain couples TRBV20-1 to TRBJ2-5, with a weak D call TRBD2 (5 bases). The CDR3 runs to 14 residues. CDR1 DFQATT and CDR2 SNEGSKA come from the germline V gene (reference sequence). The ends were cut back, 4 bases at V and 5 bases at J, with 17 bases in the middle.

In this sample, this clonotype turned up a few times. The chain carries TRBV20-1 and TRBJ2-7, with TRBD2 matching 13 bases. V was clipped by 3 bases and J by 0 bases; unmatched bases: 11. Germline V CDR1 and CDR2: DFQATT, SNEGSKA (reference sequence). The CDR3 totals 18 residues. CDR3 nucleotides: TGCAGTGCTAGTAGTCCCCCCGGGACTAGCGGGGCCTCCTACGAGCAGTACTTC. Its protein product is CSASSPPGTSGASYEQYF.

The chain links TRBV7-6 to TRBJ1-5; weak D call: TRBD1 (5 bases). CDR3 length: 17 residues. Trimming removed 5 bases from V and 4 bases from J, with 21 bases in between. Germline V gives CDR1 SGHVS, CDR2 FNYEAQ. The CDR3 bases are TGTGCCAGCAGCCGGCTGGGGACGCCCGGCTCAAATCAGCCCCAGCATTTT. As protein: CASSRLGTPGSNQPQHF.

About this clonotype: Here the CDR3 omits its conserved ending phenylalanine or tryptophan, so a read error is the likely source. No DNA is shown, since the ends of the CDR3 on it are uncertain; the CDR3 is the one TCRdb lists. This chain joins TRBV20-1 and TRBJ1-6. 8 amino acids form the CDR3, both terminal residues included. Germline lookup yields CDR1 DFQATT and CDR2 SNEGSKA (reference sequence). The chain's CDR3 is CSAREAVS.

This clonotype was recorded at least ten times. The chain couples TRBV7-9 to TRBJ1-5; possible D gene TRBD1, 6 bases. This CDR3 is 15 amino acids long. Per the germline V gene, CDR1 is SEHNR and CDR2 is FQNEAQ (reference sequence). The germline V and J ends were trimmed by 5 bases and 3 bases, with 14 bases remaining between them. The CDR3 DNA reads as TGTGCCAGCAGCCCAAAGGGGGGAACCAATCAGCCCCAGCATTTT. This codes for CASSPKGGTNQPQHF.

This clonotype showed up just a few times. The chain has TRBV7-2 and TRBJ2-5; 10 bases match TRBD2. The germline CDR1 and CDR2 sequences are SGHTA and FQGNSA. CDR3 length equals 16 residues. V trimming: 2 bases; J trimming: 5 bases; junction bases outside the gene matches: 8. For the CDR3, the DNA is TGTGCCAGCAGCTTACAACTAGCGGGACATCGGGAGACCCAGTACTTC. It yields the protein CASSLQLAGHRETQYF.

Written as DNA, the CDR3 is TGCGCCAGCAGCTTGGGACACAGGGAGGGGAATGAAAAACTGTTTTTT. Protein: CASSLGHREGNEKLFF. The chain links TRBV5-1 to TRBJ1-4; TRBD1 is a possible D gene (6 bases). Deletions cut 0 bases from V and 5 bases from J, with 14 bases between. This CDR3 region has 16 residues. Per germline, CDR1 SGHRS and CDR2 YFSETQ.

This clonotype was seen many times. The rearrangement links TRBV29-1 to TRBJ1-2; D is unresolved. V lost 6 bases and J lost 8, with 16 bases in between. Germline V gene lookup returns CDR1 SQVTM and CDR2 ANQGSEA. CDR3 length: 12 residues. CDR3 sequence reads: CSVLDVPYGYTF. The CDR3 DNA follows: TGCAGCGTGCTGGACGTTCCCTACGGCTACACCTTC.

In its sample, this clonotype was seen many times. The rearrangement links TRBV7-9 to TRBJ1-4; D unresolved. V dropped 5 bases and J dropped 4 bases, with 8 bases sitting between them. Germline CDR1 reads SEHNR; CDR2 reads FQNEAQ (reference sequence). The length of the CDR3 is 13 residues. The CDR3 is CASSGSFNEKLFF. CDR3 coding DNA: TGTGCCAGCAGCGGGAGTTTTAATGAAAAACTGTTTTTT.